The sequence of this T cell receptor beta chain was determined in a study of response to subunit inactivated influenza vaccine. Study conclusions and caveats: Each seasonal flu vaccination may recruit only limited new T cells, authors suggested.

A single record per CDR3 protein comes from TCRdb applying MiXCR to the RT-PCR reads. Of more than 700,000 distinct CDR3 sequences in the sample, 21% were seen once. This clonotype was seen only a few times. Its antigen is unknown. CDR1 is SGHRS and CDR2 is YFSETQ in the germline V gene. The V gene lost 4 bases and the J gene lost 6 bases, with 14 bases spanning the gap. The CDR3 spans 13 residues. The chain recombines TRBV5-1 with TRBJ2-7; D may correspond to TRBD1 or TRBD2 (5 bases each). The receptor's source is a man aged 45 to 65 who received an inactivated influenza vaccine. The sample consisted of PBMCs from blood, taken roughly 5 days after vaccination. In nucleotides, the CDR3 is TGCGCCAGCAGCCGAATGTCAGGGACCGAGCAGTACTTC. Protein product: CASSRMSGTEQYF.